This is a list of T cell receptor beta chains from one sample in a study of CD8 T cells in Susac syndrome. MiXCR, applied by TCRdb to the immunoSEQ multiplex PCR reads, yields one record per CDR3 protein. The sample holds 130,000 to 150,000 distinct CDR3 sequences, roughly 95% seen once. Sequencing used CD4+ T cells from PBMCs. These receptors originate from a human donor with Susac syndrome. Both conserved end residues are part of each CDR3. Fields, in order: D gene, clone size, J gene, V gene, CDR3 protein, CDR3 DNA. A D gene is named only where the DNA matches it firmly. Expanded clones are given a class, and other clones once, few, many or no size at all.

d_gene: .
abundance: once
j_gene: TRBJ1-4
v_gene: TRBV30
CDR3aa: CAWGTGGEKLFF
CDR3nt: TGTGCCTGGGGGACTGGAGGGGAAAAACTGTTTTTT

d_gene: .
abundance: .
j_gene: TRBJ2-3
v_gene: TRBV20-1
CDR3aa: CSAWRSQDTQYF
CDR3nt: TGCAGTGCCTGGAGGTCACAAGATACGCAGTATTTT

d_gene: .
abundance: .
j_gene: TRBJ2-1
v_gene: TRBV15
CDR3aa: CATSRTGTVISYNEQFF
CDR3nt: TGTGCCACCAGCAGGACCGGGACCGTCATCTCCTACAATGAGCAGTTCTTC

d_gene: .
abundance: .
j_gene: TRBJ2-2
v_gene: TRBV5-1
CDR3aa: CASQGHSNTGELFF
CDR3nt: TGCGCCTCCCAGGGACACTCGAACACCGGGGAGCTGTTTTTT

d_gene: .
abundance: .
j_gene: TRBJ1-6
v_gene: TRBV15
CDR3aa: CATSRDLQGGNSPLHF
CDR3nt: TGTGCCACCAGCAGAGATCTCCAAGGGGGTAATTCACCCCTCCACTTT

d_gene: .
abundance: .
j_gene: TRBJ1-3
v_gene: TRBV4-1
CDR3aa: CASSQEGAGSTIYF
CDR3nt: TGCGCCAGCAGCCAAGAGGGCGCAGGTAGCACCATATATTTT

d_gene: .
abundance: .
j_gene: TRBJ1-1
v_gene: TRBV5-1
CDR3aa: CASRLRDNTEAFF
CDR3nt: TGCGCCAGCAGGCTCCGGGACAACACTGAAGCTTTCTTT

d_gene: .
abundance: once
j_gene: TRBJ2-1
v_gene: TRBV20-1
CDR3aa: CSAIIPGRKQNEQFF
CDR3nt: TGCAGTGCTATAATACCGGGACGGAAGCAAAATGAGCAGTTCTTC

d_gene: TRBD2
abundance: .
j_gene: TRBJ2-1
v_gene: TRBV20-1
CDR3aa: CSALGPSGRENEQFF
CDR3nt: TGCAGTGCCCTAGGACCTAGCGGGAGGGAGAATGAGCAGTTCTTC

d_gene: TRBD1
abundance: .
j_gene: TRBJ1-2
v_gene: TRBV20-1
CDR3aa: CSAGDRGNYGYTF
CDR3nt: TGCAGTGCTGGAGACAGGGGAAACTATGGCTACACCTTC

d_gene: TRBD1
abundance: .
j_gene: TRBJ1-1
v_gene: TRBV25-1
CDR3aa: CASSVQGGNTEAFF
CDR3nt: TGTGCCAGCAGTGTCCAGGGGGGAAACACTGAAGCTTTCTTT

d_gene: .
abundance: .
j_gene: TRBJ2-1
v_gene: TRBV12-3/TRBV12-4
CDR3aa: CASSHVGAAPVDEQFF
CDR3nt: TGTGCCAGCAGTCACGTCGGGGCGGCCCCGGTGGATGAGCAGTTCTTC